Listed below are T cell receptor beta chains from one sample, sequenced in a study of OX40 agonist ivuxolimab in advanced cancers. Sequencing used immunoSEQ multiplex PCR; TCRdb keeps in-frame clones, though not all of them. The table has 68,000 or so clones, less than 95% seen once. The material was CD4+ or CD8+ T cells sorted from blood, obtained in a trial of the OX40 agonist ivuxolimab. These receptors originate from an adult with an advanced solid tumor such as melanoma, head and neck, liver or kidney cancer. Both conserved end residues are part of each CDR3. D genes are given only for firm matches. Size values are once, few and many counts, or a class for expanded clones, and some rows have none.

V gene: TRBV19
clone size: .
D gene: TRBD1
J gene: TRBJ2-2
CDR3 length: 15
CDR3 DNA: TGTGCCAGTAGTCCGGGACAGGGTCAAGCCGGGGAGCTGTTTTTT
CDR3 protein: CASSPGQGQAGELFF

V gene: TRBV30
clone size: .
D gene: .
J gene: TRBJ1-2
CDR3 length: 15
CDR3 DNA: TGTGCCTGGAGGATATCAGGGGCGCCTAGCTATGGCTACACCTTC
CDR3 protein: CAWRISGAPSYGYTF

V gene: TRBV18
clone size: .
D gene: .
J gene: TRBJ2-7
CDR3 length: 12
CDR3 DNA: TGTGCCAGCTCACCACTAGGGGACGAGCAGTACTTC
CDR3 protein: CASSPLGDEQYF

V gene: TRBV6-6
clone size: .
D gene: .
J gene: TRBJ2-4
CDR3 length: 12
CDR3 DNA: TGTGCCAGCAGCCAGGGGAAAAACATTCAGTACTTC
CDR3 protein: CASSQGKNIQYF

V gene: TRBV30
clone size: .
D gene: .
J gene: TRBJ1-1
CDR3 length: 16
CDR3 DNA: TGTGCCTGGAGTTCCTGGGGGGGGGAGATGAACACTGAAGCTTTCTTT
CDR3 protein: CAWSSWGGEMNTEAFF

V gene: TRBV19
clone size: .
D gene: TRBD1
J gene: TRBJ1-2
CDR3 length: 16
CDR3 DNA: TGTGCCAGTAGTAACCGACAGGGGCAGGGGGCTGATGGCTACACCTTC
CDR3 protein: CASSNRQGQGADGYTF

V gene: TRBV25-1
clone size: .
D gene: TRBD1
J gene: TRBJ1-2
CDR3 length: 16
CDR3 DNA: TGTGCCAGCAGTGAATATGGTGCAGGGGGCAAGGGAGGCTACACCTTC
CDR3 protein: CASSEYGAGGKGGYTF

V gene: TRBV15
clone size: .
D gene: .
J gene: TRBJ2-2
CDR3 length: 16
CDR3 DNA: TGTGCCACCAGCTTCAATCCGGGTTTTGATACCGGGGAGCTGTTTTTT
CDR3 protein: CATSFNPGFDTGELFF

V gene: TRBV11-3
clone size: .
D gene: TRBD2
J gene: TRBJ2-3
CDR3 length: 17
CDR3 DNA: TGTGCCAGCAGCTTAGGGCTAGCGGGGGCTAGCACAGATACGCAGTATTTT
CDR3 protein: CASSLGLAGASTDTQYF

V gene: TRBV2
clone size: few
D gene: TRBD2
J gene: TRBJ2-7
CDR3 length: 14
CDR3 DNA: TGTGCCAGCAGGAGACTAGCGGGATTCTACGAGCAGTACTTC
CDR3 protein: CASRRLAGFYEQYF

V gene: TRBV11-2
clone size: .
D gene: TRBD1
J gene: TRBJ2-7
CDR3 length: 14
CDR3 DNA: TGTGCCAGCAGTCGGACAGGGAAGGTCCACGAGCAGTACTTC
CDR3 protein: CASSRTGKVHEQYF

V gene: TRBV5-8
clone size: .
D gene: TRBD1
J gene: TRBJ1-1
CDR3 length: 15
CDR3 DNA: TGTGCCAGCAGCTTGACTCAGACAGGGTTAACTGAAGCTTTCTTT
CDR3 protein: CASSLTQTGLTEAFF

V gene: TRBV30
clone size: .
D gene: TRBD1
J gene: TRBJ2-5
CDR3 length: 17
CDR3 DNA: TGTGCCTGGAGTGTACGGGCCGGGACAGGGGAGGGGGAGACCCAGTACTTC
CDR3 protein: CAWSVRAGTGEGETQYF

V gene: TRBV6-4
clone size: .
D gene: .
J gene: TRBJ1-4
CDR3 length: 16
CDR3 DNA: TGTGCCCTGGTAGGGATCGAAAAAACAACTAATGAAAAACTGTTTTTT
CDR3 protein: CALVGIEKTTNEKLFF

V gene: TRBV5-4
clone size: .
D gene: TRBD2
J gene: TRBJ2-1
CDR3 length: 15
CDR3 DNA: TGTGCCAGCAGCGTGGGGCTAGCGGGAGCGGGTGAGCAGTTCTTC
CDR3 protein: CASSVGLAGAGEQFF

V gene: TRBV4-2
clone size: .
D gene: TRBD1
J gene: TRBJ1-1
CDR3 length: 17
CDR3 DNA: TGTGCCAGCAGCCAAGACCCCCGACAGGGGAGGGACACTGAAGCTTTCTTT
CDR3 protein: CASSQDPRQGRDTEAFF

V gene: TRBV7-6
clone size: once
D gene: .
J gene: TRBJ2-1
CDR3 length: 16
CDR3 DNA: TGTGCCAGCAGCTTAAATAGTGCTATCGGGAGCAATGAGCAGTTCTTC
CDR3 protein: CASSLNSAIGSNEQFF

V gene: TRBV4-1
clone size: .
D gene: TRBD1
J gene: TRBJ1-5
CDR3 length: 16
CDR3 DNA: TGCGCCAGCAGCCAGAATACCGGGACAGATAATCAGCCCCAGCATTTT
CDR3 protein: CASSQNTGTDNQPQHF

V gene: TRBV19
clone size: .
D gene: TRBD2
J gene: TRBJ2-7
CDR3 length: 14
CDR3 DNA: TGTGCCAGTAGGGGGACTAGCGGTCCCTACGAGCAGTACTTC
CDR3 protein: CASRGTSGPYEQYF

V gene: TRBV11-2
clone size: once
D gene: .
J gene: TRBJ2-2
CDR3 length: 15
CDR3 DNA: TGTGCCAGCAGCTTCATGCGGGGGCTCACCGGGGAGCTGTTTTTT
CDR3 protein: CASSFMRGLTGELFF

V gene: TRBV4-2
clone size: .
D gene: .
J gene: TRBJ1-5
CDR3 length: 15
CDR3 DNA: TGTGCCAGCAGCCAAGACACATTAGGCAATCAGCCCCAGCATTTT
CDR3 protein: CASSQDTLGNQPQHF

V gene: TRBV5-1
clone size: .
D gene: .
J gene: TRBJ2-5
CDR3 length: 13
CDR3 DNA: TGCGCCAGCAGCTTGGGGGGGCCAGAGACCCAGTACTTC
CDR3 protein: CASSLGGPETQYF

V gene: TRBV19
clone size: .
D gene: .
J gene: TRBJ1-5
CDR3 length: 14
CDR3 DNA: TGTGCCAGTAGTCATGGGGATTTAAATCAGCCCCAGCATTTT
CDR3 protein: CASSHGDLNQPQHF

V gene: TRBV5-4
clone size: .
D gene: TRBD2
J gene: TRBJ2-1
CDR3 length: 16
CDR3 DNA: TGTGCCAGCAGCCAGGGACTAGCGGGAGGTTTCGATGAGCAGTTCTTC
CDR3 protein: CASSQGLAGGFDEQFF

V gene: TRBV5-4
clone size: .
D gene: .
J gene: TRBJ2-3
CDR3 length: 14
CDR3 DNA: TGTGCCAGCAGCCCCGGACAGAGCACAGATACGCAGTATTTT
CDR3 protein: CASSPGQSTDTQYF

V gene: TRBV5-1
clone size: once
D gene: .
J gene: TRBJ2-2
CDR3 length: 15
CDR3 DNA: TGCGCCAGCAGCTTGCAGGGGCCGAACACCGGGGAGCTGTTTTTT
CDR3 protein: CASSLQGPNTGELFF

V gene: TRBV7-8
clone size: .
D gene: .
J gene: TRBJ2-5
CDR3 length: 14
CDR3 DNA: TGTGCCAGCAGCCAGGCTAGTTTTGGAGAGACCCAGTACTTC
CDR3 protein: CASSQASFGETQYF

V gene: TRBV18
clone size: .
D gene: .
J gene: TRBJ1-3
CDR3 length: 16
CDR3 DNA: TGTGCCAGCTCACCACCACAGGAGACAACTGGAAACACCATATATTTT
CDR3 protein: CASSPPQETTGNTIYF